A selection of T cell receptor beta chains follows, all from one sample in a study of PD-1 blockade in classical Hodgkin lymphoma. Using immunoSEQ multiplex PCR, the repertoire was profiled, and TCRdb retains in-frame clones only, with some absent. The repertoire has around 58,000 clones, about 88% of them found once; the top ten carry about 9.6%. Sequencing used peripheral blood mononuclear cells (PBMCs), obtained at baseline. The receptor source for this set is a human donor with classical Hodgkin lymphoma. CDR3s include the opening cysteine and the closing phenylalanine or tryptophan. Each record gives: V gene, clone size, D gene, J gene, CDR3 length, CDR3 protein, CDR3 DNA. D genes are given only for firm matches. Clone size is given for some rows only: seen once, a few or many times, or a class if the clone is expanded.

V: TRBV5-4; size: -; D: -; J: TRBJ2-3; length: 13; CDR3: CASSFPQICTQYF; DNA: TGTGCCAGCAGCTTCCCACAGATTTGTACGCAGTATTTT
V: TRBV5-1; size: -; D: -; J: TRBJ2-1; length: 18; CDR3: CASSWDYGPPSSYNEQFF; DNA: TGCGCCAGCAGCTGGGATTATGGCCCCCCGAGCTCCTACAATGAGCAGTTCTTC
V: TRBV19; size: -; D: TRBD2; J: TRBJ2-3; length: 14; CDR3: CASSILSGEDTQYF; DNA: TGTGCCAGTAGTATATTGAGCGGGGAAGATACGCAGTATTTT
V: TRBV14; size: few; D: -; J: TRBJ1-1; length: 14; CDR3: CASSQESENTEAFF; DNA: TGTGCCAGCAGCCAAGAGTCCGAGAACACTGAAGCTTTCTTT
V: TRBV6-5; size: -; D: -; J: TRBJ2-1; length: 15; CDR3: CASSYEGEFYNEQFF; DNA: TGTGCCAGCAGTTACGAGGGGGAGTTCTACAATGAGCAGTTCTTC
V: TRBV12-2; size: -; D: -; J: TRBJ1-2; length: 16; CDR3: CASRLADRGQNYGYTF; DNA: TGTGCAAGTCGCTTAGCAGATCGGGGACAGAATTATGGCTACACCTTC
V: TRBV25-1; size: few; D: TRBD1; J: TRBJ2-2; length: 13; CDR3: CASAKTGVVKLFF; DNA: TGTGCCAGCGCTAAAACAGGGGTGGTAAAGCTGTTTTTT
V: TRBV2; size: -; D: -; J: TRBJ2-7; length: 11; CDR3: CASSKTGEQYF; DNA: TGTGCCAGCAGTAAAACAGGGGAGCAGTACTTC
V: TRBV4-1; size: -; D: -; J: TRBJ1-5; length: 17; CDR3: CASSQGTTGGDAEPQHF; DNA: TGCGCCAGCAGCCAAGGCACCACAGGAGGGGATGCGGAGCCCCAGCATTTT
V: TRBV5-6; size: -; D: -; J: TRBJ2-3; length: 11; CDR3: CASSQRDTQYF; DNA: TGTGCCAGCAGCCAGAGGGATACGCAGTATTTT
V: TRBV9; size: -; D: TRBD2; J: TRBJ2-2; length: 16; CDR3: CASSPNEGGPTGELFF; DNA: TGTGCCAGCAGCCCAAACGAGGGAGGGCCGACCGGGGAGCTGTTTTTT
V: TRBV7-9; size: -; D: TRBD2; J: TRBJ2-2; length: 17; CDR3: CASTLLRIGGATGELFF; DNA: TGTGCCAGCACCCTATTACGTATCGGGGGGGCGACCGGGGAGCTGTTTTTT
V: TRBV11-2; size: -; D: TRBD2; J: TRBJ2-3; length: 15; CDR3: CASSPSGSGTDTQYF; DNA: TGTGCCAGCAGCCCTAGCGGGAGTGGCACAGATACGCAGTATTTT
V: TRBV9; size: -; D: -; J: TRBJ2-3; length: 15; CDR3: CASSVLYEGTDTQYF; DNA: TGTGCCAGCAGCGTGTTATATGAAGGCACAGATACGCAGTATTTT
V: TRBV5-6; size: -; D: -; J: TRBJ1-2; length: 12; CDR3: CASGQANYGYTF; DNA: TGTGCCAGCGGCCAGGCCAACTATGGCTACACCTTC